These T cell receptor beta chains were read from a single sample in a study of PD-L1 blockade in urothelial cancer. Clones were sequenced by immunoSEQ multiplex PCR, and TCRdb holds only the in-frame ones, with some missing. The sample lists some 2,000 clones; around a third were seen once. The starting material was tumor tissue, obtained before atezolizumab (anti-PD-L1) treatment. The origin of the receptors is a man between 50 and 59 years old with urothelial cancer. CDR3s include the opening cysteine and the closing phenylalanine or tryptophan. D genes are given only for firm matches.

J: TRBJ1-5
D: .
V: TRBV28
CDR3: CASSPPLRNRVWHF

J: TRBJ1-6
D: TRBD1
V: TRBV11-1
CDR3: CASTPDRGYNSPLHF

J: TRBJ2-2
D: .
V: TRBV6-8
CDR3: CASSHLGKAGELFF

J: TRBJ2-2
D: TRBD1
V: TRBV28
CDR3: CASRLDRVVTGELFF

J: TRBJ2-3
D: TRBD1
V: TRBV28
CDR3: CASGRGLIDTQYF

J: TRBJ1-2
D: TRBD1
V: TRBV12-5
CDR3: CASGTDRGVYGYTF

J: TRBJ1-1
D: .
V: TRBV6-7
CDR3: CATRKGTEAFF

J: TRBJ2-6
D: .
V: TRBV18
CDR3: CASSPLDPGGRSSGANVLTF

J: TRBJ1-2
D: TRBD1
V: TRBV14
CDR3: CASSQGMRGPYTF

J: TRBJ2-1
D: TRBD2
V: TRBV30
CDR3: CAWSVAGGSYNEQFF

J: TRBJ2-3
D: .
V: TRBV9
CDR3: CASSVEVTDTQYF

J: TRBJ2-1
D: .
V: TRBV9
CDR3: CASSVAGIPYNEQFF

J: TRBJ2-3
D: TRBD2
V: TRBV19
CDR3: CASSSPRTSSSTDTQYF

J: TRBJ1-2
D: .
V: TRBV19
CDR3: CASRPVTRGGRANYGYTF

J: TRBJ2-5
D: TRBD1
V: TRBV25-1
CDR3: CASSEPTTGQETQYF

J: TRBJ1-1
D: .
V: TRBV19
CDR3: CASSAGSYTEAFF

J: TRBJ2-5
D: .
V: TRBV18
CDR3: CASSRQQETQYF

J: TRBJ2-2
D: .
V: TRBV11-3
CDR3: CASSNLQATNTGELFF

J: TRBJ2-7
D: TRBD2
V: TRBV27
CDR3: CASSTGLAASYEQYF

J: TRBJ2-2
D: TRBD2
V: TRBV18
CDR3: CASSPTSAKTGELFF